The 5 T cell receptor beta chains reported below all come from one sample, sequenced in a study of human T cells and chemical hapten exposure. Time point meaning: patch test 1, 2 weeks after DPC sensitization. Treatment described: therapeutic diphenylcyclopropenone sensitization with weekly scalp DPC. TCRdb re-called the RACE reads through MiXCR, storing one row per CDR3 protein. This sample has 11,000 to 15,000 distinct CDR3 sequences, with over 15% found just once. This specimen was whole blood, taken in connection with sensitization to the hapten diphenylcyclopropenone (DPC). These receptors were taken from a woman in her 30s with alopecia areata. Some clones in this sample may be carry-over from other donors' samples.

This clonotype was observed many times. The genes are TRBV6-6 and TRBJ1-1; D not certain. The CDR3 runs 14 residues. V was clipped by 2 bases and J by 4 bases, with 11 bases between them. Germline V gene sequence: CDR1 MNHNY, CDR2 SVGAGI (reference sequence). The CDR3 sequence: CASSYIVTSTEAFF. The DNA of the CDR3 is TGTGCCAGCAGTTACATCGTGACAAGCACTGAAGCTTTCTTT.

This clonotype rates as medium-sized. V and J are TRBV27 and TRBJ1-5; D is uncertain. The germline V gene encodes CDR1 MNHEY and CDR2 SMNVEV (reference sequence). This CDR3 has 13 amino acids. Trimming removed 10 bases from V and 3 bases from J, with 13 bases in between. CDR3 DNA: TGTGCCACAAAACGGGAATTCAATCAGCCCCAGCATTTT. It is translated as CATKREFNQPQHF.

This clonotype has a handful of counts. The J gene is TRBJ2-7, the V gene TRBV5-8, with D maybe TRBD2 (5 bases). Trimming stripped 4 bases from V and 6 bases from J, with 23 bases between. Germline loops: CDR1 SGHTS, CDR2 YDEGEE. The CDR3 is made up of 16 amino acids. CDR3 sequence: CASSGYGTRAFIEQYF. The CDR3 DNA is TGTGCCAGCAGCGGGTATGGTACGCGGGCCTTTATCGAGCAGTACTTC.

The chain is built from TRBV7-9 and TRBJ2-3; D not resolved. The V gene lost 4 bases and the J gene lost 2 bases, with 13 bases spanning the gap. CDR1 and CDR2 (germline): SEHNR, FQNEAQ (reference sequence). The length of the CDR3 is 15 residues. This CDR3 reads CASSSYGTATDTQYF. Here the CDR3 DNA reads TGTGCCAGCAGCTCCTACGGTACAGCCACAGATACGCAGTATTTT.

This clonotype is classed as medium-sized. The chain is built from TRBV6-5 and TRBJ2-2; D is uncertain. V lost 2 bases and J lost 0, with 13 bases in between. This CDR3 is 17 amino acids long. Germline CDR1 and CDR2: MNHEY and SVGAGI. The CDR3 region is CASSYAWSQANTGELFF. CDR3 nucleotides: TGTGCCAGCAGTTACGCGTGGAGCCAGGCGAACACCGGGGAGCTGTTTTTT.